This T cell receptor beta chain was documented in a study of T-cell reconstitution after alpha-beta-depleted transplantation in children. Trimming left V 7 bases short and J 4 bases short, with 22 bases between. The CDR3 runs 17 residues. Germline values: CDR1 MNHNS, CDR2 SASEGT. Using unique molecular identifiers, the investigators prepared the TCRbeta library. TCRdb analysed the PCR reads with MiXCR anew, one entry per CDR3 protein. The repertoire holds hundreds of thousands of distinct CDR3 sequences, with 20% to 30% as singletons. This clonotype was obtained from a female patient aged 2 to 10 who had a stem cell transplant for congenital amegakaryocytic thrombocytopenia, so the T cells may come from the graft donor. This material consisted of PBMCs, mostly from graft donor cells, taken 360 days after TCRalphabeta/CD19-depleted stem cell transplant. The gene calls are TRBV6-1 and TRBJ1-4; D is uncertain. The CDR3 loop is CASTFDGRNTYNEKLFF. As DNA, the CDR3 is TGTGCCAGCACCTTCGACGGCCGGAACACATATAATGAAAAACTGTTTTTT.